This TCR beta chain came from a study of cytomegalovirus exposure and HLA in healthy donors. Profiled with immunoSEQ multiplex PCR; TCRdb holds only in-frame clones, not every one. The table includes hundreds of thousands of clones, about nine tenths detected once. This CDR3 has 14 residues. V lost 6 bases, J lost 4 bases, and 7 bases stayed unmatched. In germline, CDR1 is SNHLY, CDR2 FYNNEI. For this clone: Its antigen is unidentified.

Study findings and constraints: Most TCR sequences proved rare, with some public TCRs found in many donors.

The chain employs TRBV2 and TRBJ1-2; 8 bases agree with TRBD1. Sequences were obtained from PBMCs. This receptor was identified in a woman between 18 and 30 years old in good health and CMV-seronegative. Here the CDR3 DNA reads TGTGCCAGCAGCGTGACAGGGGTCGGCTATGGCTACACCTTC. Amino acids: CASSVTGVGYGYTF.